The next 18 T cell receptor beta chains were all read from a single sample in a study of blood T cell repertoires in COVID-19. The data were produced by immunoSEQ multiplex PCR, yet TCRdb's version contains in-frame clones alone and is incomplete. The table has 150,000 to 200,000 clones, approximately 91% seen once. Material for sequencing was peripheral blood. Receptors were obtained from a man aged 65 to 79 with active or convalescent COVID-19.

Here the CDR3 reads CASSYSGNEQFF. CDR3 nucleotides: TGTGCCAGCAGTTATAGCGGCAATGAGCAGTTCTTC. The chain links TRBV6-5 to TRBJ2-1, with D possibly matching TRBD2 (6 bases). This CDR3 comprises 12 residues. V lost 3 bases and J 6 bases, leaving 6 bases between the germline ends. Germline assignment: CDR1 MNHEY and CDR2 SVGAGI.

This chain connects TRBV9 to TRBJ2-2; D is perhaps TRBD2 (5 bases). The ends were cut back, 4 bases at V and 6 bases at J, with 16 bases in the middle. The CDR3 contains 15 residues. The germline gives CDR1 SGDLS, CDR2 YYNGEE. CDR3 sequence: CASSPSVSGPGELFF. As DNA, the CDR3 is TGTGCCAGCAGCCCGTCGGTGAGCGGACCCGGGGAGCTGTTTTTT.

V and J are TRBV10-3 and TRBJ1-1, with TRBD1 matching over 7 bases. CDR1 and CDR2 from the germline V gene are ENHRY and SYGVKD. The CDR3 spans 14 residues. The ends lost 7 bases at V and 1 base at J; junction bases unmatched: 6. CDR3 bases: TGTGCCATCAAAGAAGGGGGCGGGAACACTGAAGCTTTCTTT. It yields the protein CAIKEGGGNTEAFF.

This chain connects TRBV15 to TRBJ2-5; D is possibly TRBD2 (7 bases). Germline CDR1 reads LNHNV; CDR2 reads YYDKDF (reference sequence). The germline V and J ends were trimmed by 3 bases and 5 bases, with 16 bases remaining between them. The CDR3 consists of 15 residues. CDR3 nucleotides: TGTGCCACCAGCAGTTTGGGGGGGGCTGTGGAGACCCAGTACTTC. Residues: CATSSLGGAVETQYF.

The chain is built from TRBV24-1 and TRBJ2-3; TRBD2 matches at 13 bases. The V gene's germline CDR1 is KGHDR and CDR2 SFDVKD. CDR3 length: 19 amino acids. The V gene end was trimmed by 4 bases and the J gene end by 0 bases; junction bases not matched to a gene: 9. The CDR3 DNA sequence: TGTGCCACCAGTGACCCTAGACTAGCGGGAGGACCTAGCACAGATACGCAGTATTTT. It yields the protein CATSDPRLAGGPSTDTQYF.

This chain uses TRBV30 with TRBJ2-3; 7 bases align to TRBD2. This CDR3 contains 13 residues. Losses at the gene ends were 5 bases for V and 0 bases for J; bases not matched to a gene: 2. Germline CDR1 is GTSNPN and CDR2 is SVGIG (reference sequence). In DNA form, the CDR3 reads TGTGCCTGGGCGCGGGGGAGCACAGATACGCAGTATTTT. The encoded protein is CAWARGSTDTQYF.

The chain employs TRBV5-4 and TRBJ2-7, with 10 bases identical to TRBD1. The germline CDR1 and CDR2 sequences are SGHNT and YYREEE (reference sequence). After removal of 2 bases from V and 4 bases from J, the junction contained 6 bases not matched to a gene. There are 15 residues in the CDR3. CDR3 sequence reads: CASSLGQGGVYEQYF. The CDR3 coding sequence is TGTGCCAGCAGCTTAGGACAGGGGGGGGTTTACGAGCAGTACTTC.

CDR3 DNA sequence: TGTGCCAGTAGTATAGGGGACGGGAGATCAGCCGAGCAGTACTTC. Translation gives CASSIGDGRSAEQYF. This rearrangement joins TRBV19 to TRBJ2-7; D may be TRBD2 (6 bases). Germline assignment: CDR1 LNHDA and CDR2 SQIVND (reference sequence). Trimming shortened V by 1 base and J by 6 bases, and 16 bases separated the two germline ends. The CDR3 length is 15 residues.

V is TRBV6-2 or TRBV6-3 and J is TRBJ2-2, with D perhaps TRBD1 (5 bases). The germline gives CDR1 MNHEY, CDR2 SVGEGT. This CDR3 has 14 residues. V lost 8 bases to trimming and J lost 3 bases, with 13 bases between them. This chain's CDR3 is CASGRRGYTGELFF. The DNA of the CDR3 is TGTGCCAGCGGCCGTAGGGGTTACACCGGGGAGCTGTTTTTT.

V usage is TRBV7-2 and J usage is TRBJ2-2; TRBD2 matches at 7 bases. Looked up from germline, CDR1 is SGHTA and CDR2 is FQGNSA. The CDR3 consists of 13 residues. After removal of 5 bases from V and 6 bases from J, the junction contained 3 bases not matched to a gene. CDR3 in amino acids: CASSLTSPGELFF. The CDR3, as DNA: TGTGCCAGCAGCCTGACTAGCCCCGGGGAGCTGTTTTTT.

The chain carries TRBV2 and TRBJ2-7, with D perhaps TRBD2 (5 bases). Germline V gene lookup returns CDR1 SNHLY and CDR2 FYNNEI. There are 14 residues in the CDR3. With 5 bases removed from V and 2 bases from J, the gap between germline ends came to 13 bases. Here the CDR3 reads CASSPETMTYEQYF. For the CDR3, the DNA is TGTGCCAGCAGTCCTGAGACTATGACCTACGAGCAGTACTTC.

The genes are TRBV6-2 or TRBV6-3 and TRBJ2-7; TRBD2 might be the D (5 bases). CDR3 length equals 12 residues. V was cut by 6 bases and J by 12 bases, with 18 bases left in between. Germline loops: CDR1 MNHEY, CDR2 SVGEGT. The CDR3 DNA reads TGTGCCAGCAGCATCACTGGTCAGGAGGCGTACTTC. Its translation is CASSITGQEAYF.

The V and J genes are TRBV18 and TRBJ1-6; TRBD1 matches at 10 bases. V was pared by 2 bases and J by 9 bases, with 1 base of the junction left unmatched. This CDR3 is 14 amino acids long. Germline values: CDR1 KGHSH, CDR2 LQKENI. Written as DNA, the CDR3 is TGTGCCAGCTCACCATGGGACAGGGGTTCACCCCTCCACTTT. Protein sequence: CASSPWDRGSPLHF.

Points on this clone: Its ends do not fully match the called genes, so a read error is possible. The V gene is TRBV11-2, the J gene TRBJ2-7; possibly TRBD1 for D (5 bases). This CDR3 comprises 16 residues. Germline V lookup: CDR1 SGHAT, CDR2 FQNNGV. CDR3 amino acids: CASSLEGVGKTYEQYF. CDR3 DNA sequence: TGTGCCAGCAGCCTAGAAGGGGTCGGAAAAACCTACGAGCAGTACTTC.

This clone was observed a single time. The chain recombines TRBV6-5 with TRBJ1-1; D possibly corresponds to TRBD1 (6 bases). Per germline, CDR1 MNHEY and CDR2 SVGAGI. Trimming left V 7 bases short and J 5 bases short, with 14 bases between. CDR3 length equals 13 residues. The CDR3 sequence is CASTTSQGTEAFF. The CDR3 DNA follows: TGTGCCAGCACCACTTCACAGGGAACTGAAGCTTTCTTT.

The V call is TRBV5-1, the J call TRBJ2-7, with 12 positions matching TRBD1. Germline values: CDR1 SGHRS, CDR2 YFSETQ. V shed 2 bases and J 5 bases; nucleotides not matched to a gene: 8. The CDR3 extends over 16 amino acids. The CDR3 region has the DNA TGCGCCAGCAGCTTCCCCGGTGGGACAGGGGGCAACGAGCAGTACTTC. Its protein is CASSFPGGTGGNEQYF.

The chain employs TRBV4-1 and TRBJ1-2; D call uncertain. V lost 3 bases to trimming and J lost 7 bases, with 15 bases between them. Germline values: CDR1 MGHRA, CDR2 YSYEKL. The CDR3 extends over 14 amino acids. CDR3 loop: CASSHFEGLGGYTF. For the CDR3, the DNA is TGCGCCAGCAGCCACTTTGAGGGTCTGGGTGGCTACACCTTC.

The chain combines TRBV9 with TRBJ1-6; 10 nucleotides line up with TRBD1. The length of the CDR3 is 14 residues. Germline V gene sequence: CDR1 SGDLS, CDR2 YYNGEE. V shed 7 bases and J 10 bases; nucleotides not matched to a gene: 8. The CDR3 bases are TGTGCCAGCGGACCGACAGGGGGCGAGTCACCCCTCCACTTT. It is translated as CASGPTGGESPLHF.